The 28 T cell receptor beta chains below come from one sample, sequenced in a study of beta chain features in type 1 diabetes (dated by TCRdb to about 2018). The library was prepared using the immunoSEQ multiplex PCR assay. The entire isolated RNA was reverse transcribed using the High Capacity cDNA Reverse Transcription Kit, and thus expressed TCRB transcripts were sequenced. The clones in this table, taken by TCRdb from immuneACCESS, are in-frame only. Not every clone is retained; where verified, under half of the shortfall comes from an unresolved V gene, and the cause of the rest is unknown. The sample table records 900,000 or so clones; 15% to 20% of these occur just once. The top ten clones comprise roughly 0.025% of the sample. What was sequenced was naive CD4+ T cells from blood. Sample cell subset or site, as interpreted from the label and publication: true naive CD4+ T cells. The receptor source for this set is a young woman in good health.

This clone was observed a handful of times. The rearrangement links TRBV28 to TRBJ1-1; the D is unclear. CDR1 and CDR2 (germline): MDHEN, SYDVKM. V lost 6 bases, J lost 1 base, and 6 bases lay in between. The CDR3 has 12 residues. The CDR3 bases are TGTGCCAGCAGAATAGGGAACACTGAAGCTTTCTTT. Translation gives CASRIGNTEAFF. Based on the CDR3 plus reference TRBV28 and TRBJ1-1, the full variable domain is DVKVTQSSRYLVKRTGEKVFLECVQDMDHENMFWYRQDPGLGLRLIYFSYDVKMKEKGDIPEGYSVSREKKERFSLILESASTNQTSMYLCASRIGNTEAFFGQGTRLTVV.

The sample holds a few counts of this clone. V and J are TRBV7-9 and TRBJ2-1; D may be TRBD2 (5 bases). Deletions cut 1 base from V and 8 bases from J, with 15 bases between. There are 15 residues in the CDR3. Germline V gene lookup returns CDR1 SEHNR and CDR2 FQNEAQ (reference sequence). CDR3 protein: CASSLGAGPGDEQFF. The CDR3 nucleotides read TGTGCCAGCAGCTTAGGGGCGGGTCCGGGCGATGAGCAGTTCTTC.

V and J are TRBV29-1 and TRBJ1-2, with D perhaps matching TRBD1 (6 bases). This CDR3 spans 11 amino acids. The V end lost 6 bases, the J end lost 12 bases, and 17 bases lay between the germline ends. CDR1 is SQVTM and CDR2 is ANQGSEA in the germline V gene. The CDR3 spells CSVPGHLLHTF. The CDR3 DNA sequence: TGCAGCGTCCCGGGACATCTTTTGCACACCTTC.

The chain is built from TRBV5-5 and TRBJ1-5; tentatively, D is TRBD1 (6 bases). Trimming removed 3 bases from V and 5 bases from J, with 9 bases in between. CDR1 and CDR2 (germline): SGHKS, YYEKEE (reference sequence). The CDR3 totals 13 residues. The CDR3 region is CASSSGAYQPQHF. The DNA for the CDR3 is TGTGCCAGCAGCTCAGGGGCATATCAGCCCCAGCATTTT. The complete variable domain, with remaining parts taken from reference TRBV5-5 and TRBJ1-5, reads DAGVTQSPTHLIKTRGQQVTLRCSPISGHKSVSWYQQVLGQGPQFIFQYYEKEERGRGNFPDRFSARQFPNYSSELNVNALLLGDSALYLCASSSGAYQPQHFGDGTRLSIL.

This rearrangement joins TRBV14 to TRBJ2-3; 9 bases align to TRBD1. The CDR3 length is 16 residues. Trimming at V came to 7 bases and at J to 3 bases, leaving 11 bases not matched to a gene. Looked up from germline, CDR1 is SGHDN and CDR2 is FVKESK. CDR3 sequence: CASTYQPGQGTDTQYF. For the CDR3, the DNA is TGTGCCAGCACCTACCAACCGGGACAGGGAACAGATACGCAGTATTTT.

The genes are TRBV7-8 and TRBJ2-7; maybe TRBD2 (7 bases). The V and J ends lost 6 bases and 6 bases respectively, with 18 bases between them. This CDR3 contains 14 residues. Germline assignment: CDR1 SGHVS and CDR2 FQNEAQ. CDR3: CASRGGTLGPEQYF. For the CDR3, the DNA is TGTGCCAGCAGGGGAGGGACATTGGGTCCCGAGCAGTACTTC.

The chain joins TRBV18 to TRBJ2-2; 9 bases align to TRBD2. The germline gives CDR1 KGHSH, CDR2 LQKENI. The CDR3 sequence is 19 residues long. The V segment lost 5 bases and the J segment 0 bases; nucleotides outside the gene matches: 13. Written as DNA, the CDR3 is TGTGCCAGCTCAGGCGCAGCGGGAGGATCACTGACGAACACCGGGGAGCTGTTTTTT. It is translated as CASSGAAGGSLTNTGELFF.

This clone was seen only a few times. This chain uses TRBV5-6 with TRBJ2-7, with unresolved D. The germline CDR1 and CDR2 sequences are SGHDT and YYEEEE. There are 12 residues in the CDR3. Between the trimmed V and J ends, which lost 4 bases and 2 bases, there was a span of 7 bases. Here the CDR3 reads CASSRGTYEQYF. CDR3 DNA: TGTGCCAGCAGCCGAGGTACCTACGAGCAGTACTTC.

The V gene is TRBV4-2, the J gene TRBJ2-1, with 14 bases fitting TRBD2. The CDR3 contains 18 residues. V trimming: 1 base; J trimming: 0 bases; junction bases outside the gene matches: 2. Per germline, CDR1 LGHNA and CDR2 YNFKEQ. The CDR3 nucleotides are TGTGCCAGCAGCCAAGGGGGACTAGCGGGGGCCTCCTACAATGAGCAGTTCTTC. This translates into CASSQGGLAGASYNEQFF.

This chain uses TRBV18 with TRBJ2-7; 7 bases fit TRBD2. CDR1 KGHSH and CDR2 LQKENI come from the germline V gene. This CDR3 has 14 amino acids. Trimming cost V 1 base and J 5 bases; bases outside gene matches: 5. The CDR3 spells CASSPREGVNEQYF. The CDR3 DNA reads TGTGCCAGCTCACCACGGGAGGGTGTGAACGAGCAGTACTTC.

This clone has more than one count but fewer than ten. V usage is TRBV7-2 and J usage is TRBJ2-6; possibly TRBD2 for D (5 bases). The CDR3 runs to 17 residues. V was trimmed by 0 bases and J by 2 bases, leaving 11 bases between them. CDR1 and CDR2 from the germline V gene are SGHTA and FQGNSA. This chain's CDR3 is CASSLAPRRAGANVLTF. DNA of the CDR3: TGTGCCAGCAGCTTAGCCCCACGGCGGGCTGGGGCCAACGTCCTGACTTTC.

Ten or more counts support this clone. V and J are TRBV14 and TRBJ2-4; the D is unclear. This CDR3 is built from 11 residues. Germline assignment: CDR1 SGHDN and CDR2 FVKESK. V dropped 1 base and J dropped 9 bases, with 4 bases sitting between them. CDR3 residues: CASSQGLIQYF. The CDR3 region has the DNA TGTGCCAGCAGCCAAGGTCTCATTCAGTACTTC.

This chain connects TRBV6-5 to TRBJ2-7, with D hard to call. CDR3 size: 13 residues. Germline CDR1 reads MNHEY; CDR2 reads SVGAGI. V was shortened by 6 bases and J by 2 bases, with 11 bases between the two germline ends. The CDR3 DNA reads as TGTGCCAGCAGCCCTGGCGGTACCTACGAGCAGTACTTC. Its protein product is CASSPGGTYEQYF.

This clone was seen more than once but under ten times. The genes are TRBV5-1 and TRBJ2-5; tentative D call: TRBD2 (6 bases). V gave up 0 bases and J gave up 5 bases, with 14 bases separating them. There are 15 residues in the CDR3. Germline CDR1 reads SGHRS; CDR2 reads YFSETQ. CDR3 region: CASSLAGRGSETQYF. Here the CDR3 DNA reads TGCGCCAGCAGCTTGGCAGGGCGGGGTTCTGAGACCCAGTACTTC.

This chain connects TRBV4-3 to TRBJ2-1; TRBD2 matches 13 bases. From germline, CDR1 is LGHNA and CDR2 YSLEER. The trim removed 3 bases at V and 5 bases at J, leaving 4 bases unmatched. The CDR3 covers 16 residues. The CDR3 nucleotides read TGCGCCAGCAGCCAGTCCGGGACTAGCGGGAACAATGAGCAGTTCTTC. Encoded protein: CASSQSGTSGNNEQFF.

This clone was detected many times. The J gene is TRBJ2-1, the V gene TRBV10-3, with TRBD2 identical over 9 bases. CDR3 length: 13 residues. Trimming removed 5 bases from V and 8 bases from J; junction bases left unmatched: 4. CDR1 and CDR2 from the germline V gene are ENHRY and SYGVKD. The CDR3 bases are TGTGCCATCAGTTCGATAGCGGGAGATGAGCAGTTCTTC. This codes for CAISSIAGDEQFF.

This rearrangement joins TRBV4-2 to TRBJ2-2, with 11 bases aligning to TRBD2. The V gene's germline CDR1 is LGHNA and CDR2 YNFKEQ. The CDR3 is 16 amino acids. Trimming cost V 4 bases and J 7 bases; bases outside gene matches: 8. In DNA form, the CDR3 reads TGTGCCAGCAGCCTGAGACTAGCGGGACTGCACGGGGAGCTGTTTTTT. As protein: CASSLRLAGLHGELFF.

The chain couples TRBV7-9 to TRBJ2-1; possible D gene TRBD2, 6 bases. Germline V lookup: CDR1 SEHNR, CDR2 FQNEAQ (reference sequence). Trimming shortened V by 5 bases and J by 9 bases, and 11 bases separated the two germline ends. This CDR3 contains 12 residues. The CDR3 spells CASSPEGPEQFF. In DNA, the CDR3 is TGTGCCAGCAGCCCGGAGGGCCCTGAGCAGTTCTTC.

This rearrangement joins TRBV28 to TRBJ2-7; D possibly uses TRBD1 or TRBD2 (5 bases each). The CDR3 consists of 14 residues. Germline V gives CDR1 MDHEN, CDR2 SYDVKM. V was trimmed by 5 bases and J by 3 bases, leaving 14 bases between them. CDR3 region: CASSGGQGGYEQYF. As DNA, the CDR3 is TGTGCCAGCAGTGGGGGTCAGGGTGGCTACGAGCAGTACTTC.

The chain employs TRBV20-1 and TRBJ1-5; D not resolved. The CDR3 extends over 11 amino acids. CDR1 is DFQATT and CDR2 is SNEGSKA in the germline V gene (reference sequence). DNA for the CDR3: TGCGGCAGTGGTAGCAATCAGCCCCAGCATTTT. This codes for CGSGSNQPQHF.

The chain employs TRBV2 and TRBJ2-2; the match to TRBD2 covers 7 bases. This CDR3 has 13 amino acids. V was clipped by 7 bases and J by 7 bases; unmatched bases: 6. Germline CDR1 is SNHLY and CDR2 is FYNNEI. The CDR3 loop is CASNSGINGELFF. The CDR3 DNA follows: TGTGCCAGCAACAGCGGGATAAACGGGGAGCTGTTTTTT.

This clone occurred a few times. The rearrangement uses TRBV10-3 and TRBJ2-1; 11 bases are a match to TRBD2. There are 13 residues in the CDR3. V was pared by 7 bases and J by 5 bases, with 1 base of the junction left unmatched. Germline V gives CDR1 ENHRY, CDR2 SYGVKD. CDR3 residues: CAIKGLADNEQFF. Written as DNA, the CDR3 is TGTGCCATCAAGGGACTAGCGGACAATGAGCAGTTCTTC.

J is TRBJ1-1 and V is TRBV18, with 8 bases identical to TRBD1. Germline CDR1 KGHSH, CDR2 LQKENI. There are 14 residues in the CDR3. Trimming cost V 3 bases and J 4 bases; bases outside gene matches: 4. The CDR3 region is CASSPDRGITEAFF. The CDR3 DNA follows: TGTGCCAGCTCACCTGACAGGGGAATCACTGAAGCTTTCTTT.

There are a few counts of this clone. The V and J genes are TRBV25-1 and TRBJ2-7, with D unresolved. The CDR3 spans 12 residues. The ends were cut back, 2 bases at V and 7 bases at J, with 9 bases in the middle. Germline CDR1 MGHDK, CDR2 SYGVNS. The CDR3 nucleotides are TGTGCCAGCAGTGAAGCCTGGGAAGAGCAGTACTTC. This encodes CASSEAWEEQYF.

This clone has a handful of counts. The chain uses TRBV10-3 and TRBJ2-1; 10 positions match TRBD1. There are 15 residues in the CDR3. The V gene end was trimmed by 4 bases and the J gene end by 4 bases; junction bases not matched to a gene: 4. Germline CDR1 ENHRY, CDR2 SYGVKD. The CDR3 region has the DNA TGTGCCATCAGTGGGGACAGGGGCCCTTACAATGAGCAGTTCTTC. Amino acid sequence: CAISGDRGPYNEQFF.

The CDR3 loop is CSVVRVNEQFF. CDR3 nucleotide sequence: TGCAGCGTTGTCAGGGTTAATGAGCAGTTCTTC. The V gene is TRBV29-1, the J gene TRBJ2-1, with D possibly TRBD1 on 5 matching bases. The CDR3 totals 11 residues. Looked up from germline, CDR1 is SQVTM and CDR2 is ANQGSEA. Trimming cost V 4 bases and J 7 bases, with 8 bases left between them.

V usage is TRBV29-1 and J usage is TRBJ2-1; 8 bases are a match to TRBD2. This CDR3 contains 15 residues. After removal of 6 bases from V and 6 bases from J, the junction contained 13 bases not matched to a gene. The germline V gene encodes CDR1 SQVTM and CDR2 ANQGSEA. The CDR3 DNA follows: TGCAGCGTCCGCATGGCCAGCGGGAGATCCAATGAGCAGTTCTTC. Translating it yields CSVRMASGRSNEQFF.

This clone was seen a handful of times. Other DNA sequences in this sample translate to the same CDR3. The chain has TRBV28 and TRBJ2-6; D is ambiguous. Per germline, CDR1 MDHEN and CDR2 SYDVKM. V gave up 6 bases and J gave up 1 base, with 4 bases separating them. This CDR3 has 13 residues. In DNA form, the CDR3 reads TGTGCCAGCAGAGGTTCTGGGGCCAACGTCCTGACTTTC. This codes for CASRGSGANVLTF.